The 18 T cell receptor beta chains below were found in one sample sequenced in a study of blood T cell repertoires in COVID-19. Method: immunoSEQ multiplex PCR; TCRdb's copy keeps in-frame clones and lacks some. The sample carries under 150,000 clones, 75% to 90% recorded once. Sample: PBMCs or T cells enriched from blood (not recorded which). The receptors shown here come from a woman in her forties or fifties who had recovered from COVID-19.

V and J are TRBV9 and TRBJ1-2; D not resolved. Per germline, CDR1 SGDLS and CDR2 YYNGEE. V was shortened by 4 bases and J by 8 bases, with 12 bases between the two germline ends. This CDR3 contains 12 residues. CDR3 protein: CASSPSDWGYTF. The CDR3 DNA is TGTGCCAGCAGCCCTTCAGATTGGGGCTACACCTTC.

The CDR3 nucleotides read TGTGCCAGCAGCTTAGGACTCTTTGCGCAGGGACTTAAAGCCTATGGCTACACCTTC. Its translation is CASSLGLFAQGLKAYGYTF. The chain has TRBV7-9 and TRBJ1-2; D is perhaps TRBD1 (5 bases). Trimming took 1 base from V and 4 from J, leaving 25 bases between them. CDR3 length equals 19 residues. CDR1 SEHNR and CDR2 FQNEAQ come from the germline V gene (reference sequence).

CDR3 in amino acids: CSVEDGGTNTGELFF. CDR3 coding DNA: TGCAGCGTTGAAGATGGGGGGACGAACACCGGGGAGCTGTTTTTT. V and J are TRBV29-1 and TRBJ2-2, with D possibly TRBD2 on 6 matching bases. V was trimmed by 0 bases and J by 0 bases, leaving 8 bases between them. CDR1 SQVTM and CDR2 ANQGSEA come from the germline V gene. There are 15 residues in the CDR3.

The genes are TRBV5-1 and TRBJ2-3; D unclear. V lost 7 bases to trimming and J lost 2 bases, with 17 bases between them. This CDR3 is built from 15 residues. CDR1 and CDR2 (germline): SGHRS, YFSETQ. The CDR3 DNA is TGCGCCAGCCAACCCTCCGTTAGCCCCACAGATACGCAGTATTTT. This translates into CASQPSVSPTDTQYF.

The chain is built from TRBV5-1 and TRBJ2-1; 9 nucleotides align to TRBD2. The junction had 8 bases not matched to a gene; V was cut back by 0 bases and J by 7 bases. CDR1 is SGHRS, CDR2 YFSETQ, per germline. The CDR3 sequence is 16 residues long. DNA for the CDR3: TGCGCCAGCAGCTTGGTAGCGGGGGTGTTTGGGAATGAGCAGTTCTTC. Its translation: CASSLVAGVFGNEQFF. The full variable domain, its missing parts supplied by reference TRBV5-1 and TRBJ2-1, is KAGVTQTPRYLIKTRGQQVTLSCSPISGHRSVSWYQQTPGQGLQFLFEYFSETQRNKGNFPGRFSGRQFSNSRSEMNVSTLELGDSALYLCASSLVAGVFGNEQFFGPGTRLTVL.

The chain links TRBV7-9 to TRBJ2-7; perhaps TRBD2 as D (6 bases). The CDR3 has 17 amino acids. V lost 1 base to trimming and J lost 7 bases, with 23 bases between them. Per germline, CDR1 SEHNR and CDR2 FQNEAQ (reference sequence). CDR3 region: CASSLEQGGLFPREQYF. CDR3 sequence (DNA): TGTGCCAGCAGCTTAGAGCAGGGAGGCCTTTTCCCTCGAGAGCAGTACTTC.

The chain links TRBV10-2 to TRBJ1-5, with 9 bases identical to TRBD1. Germline-derived CDR1 and CDR2 are WSHSY and SAAADI. Trimming at V came to 8 bases and at J to 4 bases, leaving 3 bases not matched to a gene. The CDR3 runs 13 residues. In nucleotides, the CDR3 is TGCGCCAGCGGGGACAGGGTGAATCAGCCCCAGCATTTT. Amino acid sequence: CASGDRVNQPQHF.

The rearrangement uses TRBV5-6 and TRBJ2-7; 9 nucleotides agree with TRBD2. The ends lost 2 bases at V and 5 bases at J; junction bases unmatched: 11. CDR3 length equals 16 residues. Germline V gene sequence: CDR1 SGHDT, CDR2 YYEEEE. The CDR3 DNA reads as TGTGCCAGCAGCTTCCTTGGGCGGGGGGGCCTGGACGAGCAGTACTTC. Protein sequence: CASSFLGRGGLDEQYF.

The sample holds one count of this clone. This sequence joins TRBV9 and TRBJ2-2; the match to TRBD2 covers 14 bases. The CDR3 loop spans 18 amino acids. Germline CDR1 and CDR2: SGDLS and YYNGEE. Trimming removed 3 bases from V and 4 bases from J; junction bases left unmatched: 8. The CDR3 DNA sequence: TGTGCCAGCAGCGAACGGACTAGCGGGGGGTCGGGCACCGGGGAGCTGTTTTTT. Translated, it gives CASSERTSGGSGTGELFF.

V usage is TRBV18 and J usage is TRBJ1-5; 7 bases map to TRBD1. From germline, CDR1 is KGHSH and CDR2 LQKENI. V lost 3 bases to trimming and J lost 1 base; unmatched junction nucleotides: 3. CDR3 length equals 15 residues. CDR3: CASSPGRGSNQPQHF. The DNA of the CDR3 is TGTGCCAGCTCACCGGGCAGGGGGAGCAATCAGCCCCAGCATTTT.

This chain uses TRBV3-1 (or the pseudogene TRBV3-2) with TRBJ1-1, with TRBD1 identical over 10 bases. The V segment lost 1 base and the J segment 6 bases; nucleotides outside the gene matches: 5. This CDR3 comprises 15 residues. The germline V gene encodes CDR1 LGHDT and CDR2 YNNKEL (reference sequence). CDR3 region: CASSQGGQGQAEAFF. The CDR3, as DNA: TGTGCCAGCAGCCAAGGGGGACAGGGGCAGGCTGAAGCTTTCTTT.

The J gene is TRBJ1-2, the V gene TRBV4-1, with a weak D call TRBD1 (6 bases). CDR1 and CDR2 from the germline V gene are MGHRA and YSYEKL. The V end was cut by 2 bases, the J end by 2 bases, with 9 bases between. This CDR3 is built from 14 residues. As DNA, the CDR3 is TGCGCCAGCAGCCAATCCCAGGGGAACTATGGCTACACCTTC. This encodes CASSQSQGNYGYTF.

The chain employs TRBV19 and TRBJ1-4; D possibly corresponds to TRBD1 (6 bases). Germline lookup yields CDR1 LNHDA and CDR2 SQIVND (reference sequence). This CDR3 comprises 15 residues. V was pared by 1 base and J by 7 bases, with 13 bases between. The CDR3 here is CASSIGGGASEKLFF. CDR3 sequence (DNA): TGTGCCAGTAGTATAGGAGGGGGGGCAAGTGAAAAACTGTTTTTT.

The chain employs TRBV7-8 and TRBJ1-5, with D perhaps TRBD1 (6 bases). The V end was cut by 5 bases, the J end by 6 bases, with 23 bases between. This CDR3 spans 17 amino acids. Germline V gene data show CDR1 as SGHVS and CDR2 as FQNEAQ. The DNA of the CDR3 is TGTGCCAGCAGCAGGGGGGGCGCAGGACCACAAGCTCAGCCCCAGCATTTT. It codes for CASSRGGAGPQAQPQHF.

The chain has TRBV14 and TRBJ2-5; D might be TRBD1 (6 bases). Trimming removed 4 bases at V and 4 bases at J, with 19 bases between. This CDR3 spans 16 amino acids. Germline V lookup: CDR1 SGHDN, CDR2 FVKESK. In DNA form, the CDR3 reads TGTGCCAGCAGCCCCAGCACAGGGTTTTGGGGAGAGACCCAGTACTTC. It translates to CASSPSTGFWGETQYF. Combining the CDR3 with reference TRBV14 and TRBJ2-5 gives the whole variable domain EAGVTQFPSHSVIEKGQTVTLRCDPISGHDNLYWYRRVMGKEIKFLLHFVKESKQDESGMPNNRFLAERTGGTYSTLKVQPAELEDSGVYFCASSPSTGFWGETQYFGPGTRLLVL.

The CDR3 coding sequence is TGCGCCAGCAGCGTAGCGGATACACTGAACACTGAAGCTTTCTTT. It codes for CASSVADTLNTEAFF. The chain uses TRBV5-1 and TRBJ1-1; D is ambiguous. The CDR3 spans 15 residues. Germline CDR1 SGHRS, CDR2 YFSETQ. The V gene lost 4 bases and the J gene lost 0 bases, with 13 bases spanning the gap.

The chain couples TRBV18 to TRBJ2-7; TRBD2 matches at 12 bases. This CDR3 region has 16 residues. The junction had 7 bases not matched to a gene; V was cut back by 4 bases and J by 3 bases. From germline, CDR1 is KGHSH and CDR2 LQKENI. This CDR3 is CASSLMTSGGLYEQYF. In DNA, the CDR3 is TGTGCCAGCTCACTAATGACTAGCGGGGGCCTCTACGAGCAGTACTTC.

The CDR3 DNA reads TGCGCCAGCAGTGAGTCTTCGGGGAACTATGGCTACACCTTC. It codes for CASSESSGNYGYTF. The genes are TRBV10-2 and TRBJ1-2; D not certain. V was pared by 0 bases and J by 2 bases, with 7 bases between. Germline V CDR1 and CDR2: WSHSY, SAAADI. The CDR3 covers 14 residues.